Following are 21 T cell receptor beta chains from one sample sequenced in a study of T cell changes during pregnancy in multiple sclerosis. Profiled with immunoSEQ multiplex PCR; TCRdb holds only in-frame clones, not every one. The repertoire consists of 65,000 to 85,000 clones, with approximately 90% occurring once and the leading ten covering almost 1.5%. The sample consisted of peripheral blood, taken in the second trimester of pregnancy. The origin of the receptors is a female donor with multiple sclerosis, enrolled in a pregnancy study.

This chain connects TRBV19 to TRBJ2-5; D might be TRBD2 (6 bases). V lost 6 bases to trimming and J lost 5 bases, with 19 bases between them. The CDR3 is 15 amino acids. Germline loops: CDR1 LNHDA, CDR2 SQIVND (reference sequence). The CDR3 DNA is TGTGCCAGTAGCACCCATTCGGGAGCGCAGGAGACCCAGTACTTC. Translated, it gives CASSTHSGAQETQYF.

The chain uses TRBV9 and TRBJ1-2; tentative D call: TRBD1 (6 bases). Germline V gene lookup returns CDR1 SGDLS and CDR2 YYNGEE. Trimming took off 7 bases at V and 3 bases at J, with 22 bases between the two ends. The CDR3 is 16 amino acids. The CDR3 DNA follows: TGTGCCAGCGGGGGGGGCGGCAGTTGGAGGGACTATGGCTACACCTTC. Translation gives CASGGGGSWRDYGYTF.

This sequence joins TRBV7-8 and TRBJ1-5; D is uncertain. Germline-derived CDR1 and CDR2 are SGHVS and FQNEAQ. V shed 3 bases and J shed 5 bases, with 8 bases lying between them. The CDR3 is 13 amino acids. CDR3 coding DNA: TGTGCCAGCAGCTTCGGTGACTATCAGCCCCAGCATTTT. Translating gives CASSFGDYQPQHF.

The chain has TRBV27 and TRBJ1-1; D is ambiguous. The CDR3 runs 15 residues. The germline V gene has CDR1 MNHEY and CDR2 SMNVEV (reference sequence). Trimming pared 2 bases from V and 5 bases from J, leaving 15 bases between. The CDR3 here is CASSLERGGMTEAFF. DNA for the CDR3: TGTGCCAGCAGTTTAGAACGGGGAGGGATGACTGAAGCTTTCTTT.

V usage is TRBV7-9 and J usage is TRBJ1-2; D is undetermined. The CDR3 consists of 12 residues. V shed 8 bases and J shed 3 bases, with 10 bases lying between them. The V gene's germline CDR1 is SEHNR and CDR2 FQNEAQ (reference sequence). CDR3 sequence: CASVPLYYGYTF. As DNA, the CDR3 is TGTGCCAGCGTACCCCTATACTATGGCTACACCTTC.

V gene TRBV19 combines with J gene TRBJ2-2, with D possibly TRBD1 on 5 matching bases. CDR3 length equals 15 residues. Germline lookup yields CDR1 LNHDA and CDR2 SQIVND (reference sequence). V lost 3 bases, J lost 6 bases, and 14 bases lay in between. The CDR3 nucleotides are TGTGCCAGTAGTATGGCCCAGGGATATCCCGGGGAGCTGTTTTTT. It codes for CASSMAQGYPGELFF.

The chain is built from TRBV7-2 and TRBJ2-1; 8 positions agree with TRBD1. Trimming removed 5 bases from V and 8 bases from J; junction bases left unmatched: 11. CDR1 is SGHTA and CDR2 is FQGNSA in the germline V gene. The CDR3 contains 15 residues. The CDR3 sequence: CASSPLKAGGHEQFF. In DNA, the CDR3 is TGTGCCAGCAGCCCTCTCAAGGCAGGGGGCCATGAGCAGTTCTTC.

V and J are TRBV2 and TRBJ2-7; D call uncertain. The CDR3 extends over 16 amino acids. Germline CDR1 is SNHLY and CDR2 is FYNNEI. Between the trimmed V and J ends, which lost 5 bases and 4 bases, there was a span of 21 bases. Written as DNA, the CDR3 is TGTGCCAGCAGTCCCCCACCACCTGGCAGGCTTTACGAGCAGTACTTC. Translated, it gives CASSPPPPGRLYEQYF. Combining the CDR3 with reference TRBV2 and TRBJ2-7 gives the whole variable domain EPEVTQTPSHQVTQMGQEVILRCVPISNHLYFYWYRQILGQKVEFLVSFYNNEISEKSEIFDDQFSVERPDGSNFTLKIRSTKLEDSAMYFCASSPPPPGRLYEQYFGPGTRLTVT.

The chain is built from TRBV6-1 and TRBJ1-1; a possible D gene is TRBD1 (5 bases). V lost 1 base, J lost 3 bases, and 9 bases lay in between. Germline CDR1 MNHNS, CDR2 SASEGT. This CDR3 has 14 residues. CDR3 nucleotides: TGTGCCAGCAGTGAAGGGGGCACTTACACTGAAGCTTTCTTT. This encodes CASSEGGTYTEAFF.

This chain joins TRBV4-1 and TRBJ1-1; tentative D call: TRBD1 (5 bases). The CDR3 is 14 amino acids. Germline V gives CDR1 MGHRA, CDR2 YSYEKL. Trimming pared 0 bases from V and 1 base from J, leaving 6 bases between. The chain's CDR3 is CASSQDRENTEAFF. DNA for the CDR3: TGCGCCAGCAGCCAAGACAGGGAGAACACTGAAGCTTTCTTT.

The chain employs TRBV11-3 and TRBJ2-7, with D possibly matching TRBD2 (5 bases). Germline values: CDR1 SGHNT, CDR2 YENEEA. Trimming left V 5 bases short and J 6 bases short, with 26 bases between. This CDR3 spans 17 amino acids. Here the CDR3 reads CASSQKGQDGLRPEQYF. CDR3 coding DNA: TGTGCCAGCAGCCAAAAGGGTCAGGACGGACTTCGCCCCGAGCAGTACTTC. Full variable domain (remainder filled in from reference TRBV11-3 and TRBJ2-7): EAGVVQSPRYKIIEKKQPVAFWCNPISGHNTLYWYLQNLGQGPELLIRYENEEAVDDSQLPKDRFSAERLKGVDSTLKIQPAELGDSAVYLCASSQKGQDGLRPEQYFGPGTRLTVT.

V is TRBV2 and J is TRBJ1-2; perhaps TRBD1 as D (6 bases). This CDR3 contains 13 residues. Looked up from germline, CDR1 is SNHLY and CDR2 is FYNNEI. Trimming took 4 bases from V and 3 from J, leaving 9 bases between them. This CDR3 reads CASSGEGDYGYTF. In DNA, the CDR3 is TGTGCCAGCAGTGGTGAGGGGGACTATGGCTACACCTTC.

The chain joins TRBV4-1 to TRBJ2-1; 8 bases are shared with TRBD2. The CDR3 length is 15 residues. The germline CDR1 and CDR2 sequences are MGHRA and YSYEKL. J gave up 5 bases and V 1 base, and 4 bases lay outside the gene matches. The CDR3 sequence is CASSQAGLAHNEQFF. The CDR3 DNA is TGCGCCAGCAGCCAAGCCGGACTAGCCCACAATGAGCAGTTCTTC.

The chain uses TRBV11-1 and TRBJ1-3; D is perhaps TRBD1 (6 bases). Germline V CDR1 and CDR2: SGHAT, FQDESV (reference sequence). Trimming took off 6 bases at V and 11 bases at J, with 20 bases between the two ends. This CDR3 is built from 14 residues. CDR3: CASRRDIESVPIYF. The CDR3 DNA follows: TGTGCCAGCAGACGGGACATCGAGAGTGTACCCATATATTTT.

The chain combines TRBV7-3 with TRBJ2-2; maybe TRBD1 (6 bases). Germline CDR1 SGHTA, CDR2 FQGTGA. The CDR3 runs 15 residues. Trimming removed 5 bases from V and 3 bases from J, with 13 bases in between. The CDR3 coding sequence is TGTGCCAGCAGCCCGGCGGCAGGGGACACCGGGGAGCTGTTTTTT. Protein: CASSPAAGDTGELFF. Full variable domain (outside the CDR3, taken from reference TRBV7-3 and TRBJ2-2): GAGVSQTPSNKVTEKGKYVELRCDPISGHTALYWYRQSLGQGPEFLIYFQGTGAADDSGLPNDRFFAVRPEGSVSTLKIQRTERGDSAVYLCASSPAAGDTGELFFGEGSRLTVL.

The rearrangement uses TRBV30 and TRBJ2-7; 7 bases map to TRBD2. CDR1 and CDR2 from the germline V gene are GTSNPN and SVGIG (reference sequence). This CDR3 contains 13 residues. After removal of 6 bases from V and 3 bases from J, the junction contained 8 bases not matched to a gene. The CDR3 nucleotides read TGTGCCTGTTCCTTCGGCGGGAGCTACGAGCAGTACTTC. Its protein is CACSFGGSYEQYF.

This sequence joins TRBV30 and TRBJ1-5, with D perhaps matching TRBD1 (5 bases). CDR3 length: 13 amino acids. Looked up from germline, CDR1 is GTSNPN and CDR2 is SVGIG (reference sequence). V dropped 4 bases and J dropped 6 bases, with 13 bases sitting between them. The CDR3 bases are TGTGCCTGGAATCCAGGGTTTGGTCAGCCCCAGCATTTT. This encodes CAWNPGFGQPQHF.

This clone has a single count. This chain links TRBV5-1 with TRBJ2-1; TRBD2 might be the D (6 bases). Germline CDR1 SGHRS, CDR2 YFSETQ. The germline V and J ends were trimmed by 0 bases and 6 bases, with 16 bases remaining between them. The CDR3 has 16 residues. As DNA, the CDR3 is TGCGCCAGCAGCTTGGGGGGCGGGGTGCGGGGCAATGAGCAGTTCTTC. Its protein is CASSLGGGVRGNEQFF.

CDR3 sequence (DNA): TGCGCCAGCAGCTCGACAGGGCGAGAGACCCAGTACTTC. Residues: CASSSTGRETQYF. The V and J genes are TRBV5-1 and TRBJ2-5; 7 nucleotides match TRBD1. V was clipped by 3 bases and J by 4 bases; unmatched bases: 3. The CDR3 loop spans 13 amino acids. Germline CDR1 is SGHRS and CDR2 is YFSETQ.

The chain uses TRBV2 and TRBJ1-2, with D uncertain. Germline values: CDR1 SNHLY, CDR2 FYNNEI. V was cut by 8 bases and J by 3 bases, with 16 bases left in between. The CDR3 runs 14 residues. CDR3 sequence: CASPPGGWDYGYTF. The DNA of the CDR3 is TGTGCCAGCCCCCCGGGAGGATGGGACTATGGCTACACCTTC.

The rearrangement links TRBV6-5 to TRBJ1-2; D is possibly TRBD1 (6 bases). V was cut by 4 bases and J by 4 bases, with 10 bases left in between. Germline loops: CDR1 MNHEY, CDR2 SVGAGI. The CDR3 loop spans 13 amino acids. The CDR3 is CASSSDRFYGYTF. CDR3 sequence (DNA): TGTGCCAGCAGTTCCGACAGGTTCTATGGCTACACCTTC.